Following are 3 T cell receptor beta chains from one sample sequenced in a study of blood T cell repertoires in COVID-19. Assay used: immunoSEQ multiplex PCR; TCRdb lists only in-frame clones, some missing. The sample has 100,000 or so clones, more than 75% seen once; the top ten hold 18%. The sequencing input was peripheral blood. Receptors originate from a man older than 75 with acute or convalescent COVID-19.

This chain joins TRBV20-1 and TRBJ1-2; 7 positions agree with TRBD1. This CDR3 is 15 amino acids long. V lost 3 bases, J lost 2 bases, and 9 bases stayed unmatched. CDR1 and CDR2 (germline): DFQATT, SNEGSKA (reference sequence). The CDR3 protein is CSASEPTGRNYGYTF. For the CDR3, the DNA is TGCAGTGCTAGTGAACCGACAGGGAGGAACTATGGCTACACCTTC.

The CDR3 DNA follows: TGTGCCAGCAGCTCCCAGGGGGCATCGTACCAAGAGACCCAGTACTTC. It codes for CASSSQGASYQETQYF. This chain connects TRBV14 to TRBJ2-5; 8 bases line up with TRBD1. Germline V gene lookup returns CDR1 SGHDN and CDR2 FVKESK. V lost 5 bases and J lost 0; bases outside the gene matches: 8. The CDR3 runs 16 residues.

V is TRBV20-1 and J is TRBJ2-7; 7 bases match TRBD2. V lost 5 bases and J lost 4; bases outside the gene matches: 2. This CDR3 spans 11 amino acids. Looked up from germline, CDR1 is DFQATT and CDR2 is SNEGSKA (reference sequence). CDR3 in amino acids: CSAGGGYEQYF. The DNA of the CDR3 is TGCAGTGCTGGGGGGGGATACGAGCAGTACTTC.